These 24 T cell receptor beta chains were sequenced from one sample in a study of T cell changes during pregnancy in multiple sclerosis. The protocol was immunoSEQ multiplex PCR, while the TCRdb copy is restricted to in-frame clones and leaves out a portion. This repertoire shows 75,000 to 90,000 clones, approximately 92% found once; its top ten account for roughly 0.21%. The source material was CD4+ T cells from peripheral blood mononuclear cells, sampled before pregnancy. These TCRs come from a female donor with multiple sclerosis, enrolled in a pregnancy study.

J is TRBJ2-7 and V is TRBV28, with unresolved D. Per germline, CDR1 MDHEN and CDR2 SYDVKM. The CDR3 is made up of 15 amino acids. The V gene lost 7 bases and the J gene lost 3 bases, with 19 bases spanning the gap. CDR3: CASTSVAGLLYEQYF. DNA of the CDR3: TGTGCCAGCACCTCCGTTGCAGGCCTACTCTACGAGCAGTACTTC.

The chain links TRBV11-2 to TRBJ1-2; tentative D call: TRBD1 (5 bases). Germline V gene data show CDR1 as SGHAT and CDR2 as FQNNGV. Trimming stripped 3 bases from V and 0 bases from J, with 5 bases between. The CDR3 loop spans 13 amino acids. Written as DNA, the CDR3 is TGTGCCAGCAGCTTGACAGCTAACTATGGCTACACCTTC. The encoded protein is CASSLTANYGYTF.

This chain links TRBV18 with TRBJ2-3, with 11 bases matching TRBD2. V shed 1 base and J 7 bases; nucleotides not matched to a gene: 19. This CDR3 spans 20 amino acids. Germline V lookup: CDR1 KGHSH, CDR2 LQKENI. The CDR3 nucleotides are TGTGCCAGCTCACCACTACCGGGCGGAACTAGCGGGGGAGATATAAATACGCAGTATTTT. This translates into CASSPLPGGTSGGDINTQYF.

J is TRBJ1-1 and V is TRBV5-4; 9 positions match TRBD1. Germline V gene lookup returns CDR1 SGHNT and CDR2 YYREEE (reference sequence). Unmatched junction bases numbered 3, after V lost 3 bases and J lost 0 bases. The CDR3 is 15 amino acids. The CDR3 loop is CASSWGTGMNTEAFF. CDR3 DNA sequence: TGTGCCAGCAGCTGGGGGACAGGGATGAACACTGAAGCTTTCTTT.

This clone appeared once. V usage is TRBV6-5 and J usage is TRBJ2-7; a weak D match, TRBD2 (5 bases). Trimming shortened V by 8 bases and J by 1 base, and 18 bases separated the two germline ends. Per the germline V gene, CDR1 is MNHEY and CDR2 is SVGAGI. This CDR3 is 15 amino acids long. The CDR3 is CASGLGPPESYEQYF. CDR3 in DNA: TGTGCCAGCGGACTCGGGCCTCCGGAGTCCTACGAGCAGTACTTC.

A few counts support this clone. The chain carries TRBV30 and TRBJ1-2, with TRBD1 identical over 9 bases. This CDR3 contains 14 residues. Germline CDR1 reads GTSNPN; CDR2 reads SVGIG (reference sequence). Losses at the gene ends were 3 bases for V and 5 bases for J; bases not matched to a gene: 7. CDR3 bases: TGTGCCTGGAGACCCCTCGGGACAGGGTATGGCTACACCTTC. Its translation: CAWRPLGTGYGYTF.

V is TRBV5-1 and J is TRBJ2-5, with 8 bases matching TRBD2. The CDR3 covers 14 residues. Germline-derived CDR1 and CDR2 are SGHRS and YFSETQ. The junction had 5 bases not matched to a gene; V was cut back by 4 bases and J by 3 bases. CDR3 DNA: TGCGCCAGCAGCAGTGGACTAGCAGAAGAGACCCAGTACTTC. Protein: CASSSGLAEETQYF.

This clone was seen once. The chain recombines TRBV15 with TRBJ2-2; D perhaps matches TRBD2 (5 bases). Trimming left V 0 bases short and J 4 bases short, with 9 bases between. Germline V gene sequence: CDR1 LNHNV, CDR2 YYDKDF (reference sequence). CDR3 length: 15 amino acids. The CDR3 reads CATSRDTRITGELFF. The CDR3 region has the DNA TGTGCCACCAGCAGAGATACTAGAATCACCGGGGAGCTGTTTTTT.

J is TRBJ1-2 and V is TRBV11-3; 9 nucleotides match TRBD1. V shed 3 bases and J 2 bases; nucleotides not matched to a gene: 7. The CDR3 spans 16 residues. Germline lookup yields CDR1 SGHNT and CDR2 YENEEA. The CDR3 here is CASSFPEGQGNYGYTF. As DNA, the CDR3 is TGTGCCAGCAGCTTCCCTGAGGGACAGGGAAACTATGGCTACACCTTC.

CDR3 loop: CASSSNMNTEAFF. The CDR3 DNA sequence: TGTGCCAGCAGTTCCAACATGAACACTGAAGCTTTCTTT. The rearrangement uses TRBV6-5 and TRBJ1-1; unclear D gene. The V gene lost 4 bases and the J gene lost 0 bases, with 6 bases spanning the gap. The CDR3 runs to 13 residues. From germline, CDR1 is MNHEY and CDR2 SVGAGI.

V usage is TRBV7-3 and J usage is TRBJ2-3, with D perhaps matching TRBD2 (6 bases). CDR3 size: 15 residues. The germline gives CDR1 SGHTA, CDR2 FQGTGA. V was trimmed by 5 bases and J by 0 bases, leaving 12 bases between them. The CDR3 nucleotides are TGTGCCAGCAGCCTCGACGGGACTAGCACAGATACGCAGTATTTT. Protein sequence: CASSLDGTSTDTQYF.

This rearrangement joins TRBV7-7 to TRBJ2-5, with 8 bases aligning to TRBD2. The CDR3 has 15 amino acids. Germline trimming cut 5 bases from V and 2 bases from J; bases unmatched to any gene: 7. Germline V gene lookup returns CDR1 SSHAT and CDR2 FNYEAQ (reference sequence). The DNA for the CDR3 is TGTGCCAGCAGCCCTGGTCAGCGGGGGCAAGAGACCCAGTACTTC. Translation: CASSPGQRGQETQYF.

This chain joins TRBV7-9 and TRBJ2-7, with D perhaps matching TRBD2 (5 bases). The CDR3 has 12 amino acids. The V and J ends lost 2 bases and 5 bases respectively, with 7 bases between them. CDR1 is SEHNR and CDR2 is FQNEAQ in the germline V gene (reference sequence). The CDR3 nucleotides read TGTGCCAGCAGCTTATACGGGGACGAGCAGTACTTC. It translates to CASSLYGDEQYF. The full variable domain, rest sourced from reference TRBV7-9 and TRBJ2-7, is DTGVSQNPRHKITKRGQNVTFRCDPISEHNRLYWYRQTLGQGPEFLTYFQNEAQLEKSRLLSDRFSAERPKGSFSTLEIQRTEQGDSAMYLCASSLYGDEQYFGPGTRLTVT.

The chain employs TRBV12-2 and TRBJ2-1; the table assigns TRBD2, which was not confirmed against the DNA. TRBV12-2 is a pseudogene segment. This CDR3 region has 15 residues. The CDR3 region is CASRSISSSYNEQFF. The DNA for the CDR3 is TGTGCAAGTCGCTCAATATCTAGCTCCTACAATGAGCAGTTCTTC.

The chain couples TRBV28 to TRBJ1-5, with 7 bases identical to TRBD1. This CDR3 is 15 amino acids long. The germline CDR1 and CDR2 sequences are MDHEN and SYDVKM. The V and J ends lost 2 bases and 2 bases, in that order; junction bases with no gene match: 3. CDR3 region: CASSLPGTGNQPQHF. CDR3 bases: TGTGCCAGCAGTTTACCCGGGACAGGCAATCAGCCCCAGCATTTT.

The chain has TRBV28 and TRBJ1-4; 7 positions agree with TRBD1. Germline V gene lookup returns CDR1 MDHEN and CDR2 SYDVKM. This CDR3 has 15 amino acids. The J segment lost 7 bases and the V segment lost 5 bases, leaving 10 bases of the junction unmatched. The CDR3: CASSAPGGRSEKLFF. The CDR3 nucleotides read TGTGCCAGCAGTGCCCCAGGGGGTCGGAGTGAAAAACTGTTTTTT.

The chain recombines TRBV5-1 with TRBJ1-1; possibly TRBD1 for D (6 bases). This CDR3 region has 14 residues. Germline V gene lookup returns CDR1 SGHRS and CDR2 YFSETQ. The germline V and J ends were trimmed by 5 bases and 3 bases, with 14 bases remaining between them. The CDR3: CASRVRGADTEAFF. CDR3 DNA: TGCGCCAGCAGAGTACGGGGGGCGGACACTGAAGCTTTCTTT.

The CDR3 region is CASSLDPAEDTQYF. The CDR3, as DNA: TGCGCCAGCAGCTTGGACCCTGCGGAAGATACGCAGTATTTT. The gene calls are TRBV5-1 and TRBJ2-3, with D unclear. The length of the CDR3 is 14 residues. Trimming pared 0 bases from V and 5 bases from J, leaving 10 bases between. Germline V gene data show CDR1 as SGHRS and CDR2 as YFSETQ.

The CDR3 here is CASSLPSYEQYF. In nucleotides, the CDR3 is TGTGCCAGCAGCTTACCTTCCTACGAGCAGTACTTC. The rearrangement uses TRBV7-2 and TRBJ2-7; no clear D gene. Trimming left V 2 bases short and J 1 base short, with 3 bases between. CDR1 is SGHTA and CDR2 is FQGNSA in the germline V gene. This CDR3 region has 12 residues.

The J gene is TRBJ1-5, the V gene TRBV27, with a tentative D call TRBD1 (5 bases). In germline, CDR1 is MNHEY, CDR2 SMNVEV (reference sequence). This CDR3 is 13 amino acids long. V was pared by 3 bases and J by 5 bases, with 8 bases between. This CDR3 reads CASSLEGYQPQHF. In DNA, the CDR3 is TGTGCCAGCAGTTTGGAGGGGTATCAGCCCCAGCATTTT.

The V call is TRBV28, the J call TRBJ1-2; D might be TRBD1 (5 bases). The V end was cut by 8 bases, the J end by 4 bases, with 17 bases between. CDR1 and CDR2 from the germline V gene are MDHEN and SYDVKM. The CDR3 contains 14 residues. CDR3 nucleotide sequence: TGTGCCAGCTCAGTGGGGGGATCCAGCTATGGCTACACCTTC. The encoded protein is CASSVGGSSYGYTF.

The count of this clone is one. The J gene is TRBJ2-3, the V gene TRBV19; 8 nucleotides line up with TRBD2. Trimming took 5 bases from V and 4 from J; bases not matched to a gene: 11. Germline V CDR1 and CDR2: LNHDA, SQIVND (reference sequence). The CDR3 totals 16 residues. Here the CDR3 DNA reads TGTGCCAGTAGTCCACTGTCGGGGGGGCCCGCAGATACGCAGTATTTT. It encodes CASSPLSGGPADTQYF.

The chain has TRBV10-3 and TRBJ2-1; TRBD2 matches 8 bases. Trimming took 8 bases from V and 8 from J; bases not matched to a gene: 8. Germline lookup yields CDR1 ENHRY and CDR2 SYGVKD. This CDR3 comprises 13 residues. The CDR3 region has the DNA TGTGCCATCCGGTTGGACGGGAGGGATGAGCAGTTCTTC. Protein product: CAIRLDGRDEQFF.

In this sample, this clone turned up a few times. This chain uses TRBV30 with TRBJ2-1; 7 bases agree with TRBD1. The trim removed 7 bases at V and 0 bases at J, leaving 6 bases unmatched. Germline V gene data show CDR1 as GTSNPN and CDR2 as SVGIG (reference sequence). The CDR3 has 14 amino acids. Here the CDR3 reads CAFLRQGSYNEQFF. CDR3 nucleotide sequence: TGTGCCTTCCTCCGACAGGGCTCCTACAATGAGCAGTTCTTC.